The 20 T cell receptor beta chains below come from one sample, sequenced in a study of blood T cell repertoires in COVID-19. The protocol was immunoSEQ multiplex PCR, while the TCRdb copy is restricted to in-frame clones and leaves out a portion. Among some 150,000 clones listed, roughly 90% were seen once. Material for sequencing was PBMCs or T cells enriched from blood (not recorded which). The receptors derive from a woman between 25 and 40 years old with acute COVID-19.

This chain joins TRBV3-1 (or the pseudogene TRBV3-2) and TRBJ1-4; maybe TRBD1 (6 bases). Trimming took 4 bases from V and 7 from J, leaving 10 bases between them. The CDR3 loop spans 13 amino acids. Germline V gene sequence: CDR1 LGHDT, CDR2 YNNKEL (reference sequence). The CDR3, as DNA: TGTGCCAGCAGCCCGGGACATGGTGAAAAACTGTTTTTT. Amino acid sequence: CASSPGHGEKLFF.

V gene TRBV5-1 combines with J gene TRBJ2-2; 8 nucleotides line up with TRBD1. Germline loops: CDR1 SGHRS, CDR2 YFSETQ. Germline trimming cut 4 bases from V and 5 bases from J; bases unmatched to any gene: 10. The CDR3 has 16 residues. In DNA form, the CDR3 reads TGCGCCAGCAGCCCGTCACGGGACAGGTGGACCGGGGAGCTGTTTTTT. It codes for CASSPSRDRWTGELFF. Full variable domain (outside the CDR3, taken from reference TRBV5-1 and TRBJ2-2): KAGVTQTPRYLIKTRGQQVTLSCSPISGHRSVSWYQQTPGQGLQFLFEYFSETQRNKGNFPGRFSGRQFSNSRSEMNVSTLELGDSALYLCASSPSRDRWTGELFFGEGSRLTVL.

The chain has TRBV6-1 and TRBJ1-5; no clear D gene. CDR3 size: 15 residues. Trimming pared 1 base from V and 6 bases from J, leaving 13 bases between. The V gene's germline CDR1 is MNHNS and CDR2 SASEGT. The CDR3 DNA reads TGTGCCAGCAGTGAAGGGCAGGAGGTCGGTCAGCCCCAGCATTTT. Translating gives CASSEGQEVGQPQHF.

The chain carries TRBV6-5 and TRBJ1-6, with D unclear. Germline V CDR1 and CDR2: MNHEY, SVGAGI. Trimming cost V 4 bases and J 6 bases, with 13 bases left between them. The CDR3 is 15 residues long. CDR3 in amino acids: CASSFVTAINSPLHF. DNA of the CDR3: TGTGCCAGCAGTTTCGTAACAGCAATTAATTCACCCCTCCACTTT.

The gene calls are TRBV19 and TRBJ1-2; unclear D gene. The CDR3 sequence is 13 residues long. Germline CDR1 is LNHDA and CDR2 is SQIVND (reference sequence). V dropped 9 bases and J dropped 3 bases, with 14 bases sitting between them. CDR3 in DNA: TGTGCCAGCTCATATGCGGCTTACTATGGCTACACCTTC. As protein: CASSYAAYYGYTF.

The chain recombines TRBV20-1 with TRBJ2-2, with D perhaps matching TRBD2 (5 bases). The CDR3 spans 17 residues. V was trimmed by 3 bases and J by 1 base, leaving 18 bases between them. In germline, CDR1 is DFQATT, CDR2 SNEGSKA (reference sequence). The CDR3 sequence: CSASILEGNRNTGELFF. The CDR3 region has the DNA TGCAGTGCTAGTATATTAGAGGGCAACCGGAACACCGGGGAGCTGTTTTTT.

J is TRBJ2-5 and V is TRBV18, with TRBD1 identical over 7 bases. The CDR3 is 14 amino acids. Germline V gene sequence: CDR1 KGHSH, CDR2 LQKENI. The V segment lost 0 bases and the J segment 5 bases; nucleotides outside the gene matches: 3. The CDR3 loop reads CASSPPGQWETQYF. In DNA form, the CDR3 reads TGTGCCAGCTCACCACCGGGACAGTGGGAGACCCAGTACTTC.

This clone was detected a few times. The genes are TRBV7-2 and TRBJ2-7; 10 positions agree with TRBD2. After removal of 7 bases from V and 5 bases from J, the junction contained 11 bases not matched to a gene. The germline CDR1 and CDR2 sequences are SGHTA and FQGNSA. CDR3 length: 15 residues. CDR3 sequence: CASILSSGSLDEQYF. The CDR3 region has the DNA TGTGCCAGCATACTCTCTAGCGGGAGTTTGGACGAGCAGTACTTC.

The chain is built from TRBV10-3 and TRBJ1-1; D remains unclear. This CDR3 contains 14 residues. Between the trimmed V and J ends, which lost 8 bases and 3 bases, there was a span of 16 bases. CDR1 is ENHRY, CDR2 SYGVKD, per germline. The CDR3 sequence: CAIGRRQFDTEAFF. The CDR3 bases are TGTGCCATCGGGAGACGGCAGTTCGACACTGAAGCTTTCTTT.

The rearrangement links TRBV20-1 to TRBJ1-2; 11 nucleotides align to TRBD1. This CDR3 has 11 residues. From germline, CDR1 is DFQATT and CDR2 SNEGSKA (reference sequence). V lost 6 bases and J lost 7; bases outside the gene matches: 1. The CDR3 spells CSAGTGGGYTF. For the CDR3, the DNA is TGCAGTGCCGGGACAGGGGGTGGCTACACCTTC.

This chain connects TRBV30 to TRBJ2-7; a weak D match, TRBD1 (6 bases). CDR3 length: 13 amino acids. V was pared by 5 bases and J by 2 bases, with 13 bases between. Germline values: CDR1 GTSNPN, CDR2 SVGIG (reference sequence). DNA for the CDR3: TGTGCCTGGGGAAGGGGGTTAGCCTACGAGCAGTACTTC. Amino acid sequence: CAWGRGLAYEQYF.

This clone occurred a few times. The chain combines TRBV11-1 with TRBJ1-1; TRBD1 matches 7 bases. The CDR3 is 15 residues long. The germline CDR1 and CDR2 sequences are SGHAT and FQDESV (reference sequence). The trim removed 5 bases at V and 1 base at J, leaving 7 bases unmatched. The CDR3 nucleotides read TGTGCCAGCAGCAAAACCGGGACAGCGAACACTGAAGCTTTCTTT. Translating gives CASSKTGTANTEAFF.

This chain connects TRBV3-1 (or the pseudogene TRBV3-2) to TRBJ2-3; D is unclear. This CDR3 spans 12 amino acids. The germline gives CDR1 LGHDT, CDR2 YNNKEL (reference sequence). Trimming removed 2 bases from V and 7 bases from J, with 7 bases in between. The CDR3 here is CASSQFPNTQYF. For the CDR3, the DNA is TGTGCCAGCAGCCAATTCCCAAATACGCAGTATTTT.

The chain is built from TRBV28 and TRBJ1-5, with 7 bases aligning to TRBD1. Germline CDR1 and CDR2: MDHEN and SYDVKM. Losses at the gene ends were 5 bases for V and 2 bases for J; bases not matched to a gene: 6. This CDR3 comprises 15 residues. The CDR3 is CASSLGQAGNQPQHF. CDR3 in DNA: TGTGCCAGCAGTCTTGGACAGGCGGGCAATCAGCCCCAGCATTTT.

This chain connects TRBV12-3 or TRBV12-4 to TRBJ2-7; 7 nucleotides agree with TRBD1. The CDR3 runs to 12 residues. J gave up 13 bases and V 5 bases, and 11 bases lay outside the gene matches. The CDR3 DNA sequence: TGTGCCAGCAGTCCAAACGACAGGGCGGGCTACTTC. Translation gives CASSPNDRAGYF.

The V gene is TRBV25-1, the J gene TRBJ1-1, with TRBD1 as a possible D gene (5 bases). V lost 3 bases to trimming and J lost 6 bases, with 11 bases between them. This CDR3 comprises 13 residues. CDR1 MGHDK and CDR2 SYGVNS come from the germline V gene. CDR3 in amino acids: CASSEWGDPEAFF. The DNA of the CDR3 is TGTGCCAGCAGTGAGTGGGGGGACCCTGAAGCTTTCTTT.

This chain connects TRBV5-5 to TRBJ2-1, with TRBD2 identical over 9 bases. CDR3 length equals 12 residues. CDR1 and CDR2 from the germline V gene are SGHKS and YYEKEE (reference sequence). J was trimmed by 14 bases and V by 1 base; bases with no gene match: 4. This CDR3 reads CASSLTSSGEFF. CDR3 nucleotides: TGTGCCAGCAGCTTGACCTCTAGCGGGGAGTTCTTC. The full variable domain, its missing parts supplied by reference TRBV5-5 and TRBJ2-1, is DAGVTQSPTHLIKTRGQQVTLRCSPISGHKSVSWYQQVLGQGPQFIFQYYEKEERGRGNFPDRFSARQFPNYSSELNVNALLLGDSALYLCASSLTSSGEFFGPGTRLTVL.

This clone was detected only a few times. V usage is TRBV11-2 and J usage is TRBJ2-7; 7 nucleotides align to TRBD1. V lost 3 bases, J lost 5 bases, and 7 bases stayed unmatched. The CDR3 length is 14 residues. Per the germline V gene, CDR1 is SGHAT and CDR2 is FQNNGV. In DNA form, the CDR3 reads TGTGCCAGCAGCTTCCGACAGGGTCTTAACGAGCAGTACTTC. This codes for CASSFRQGLNEQYF. Looking up the rest from reference TRBV11-2 and TRBJ2-7 gives the full variable domain: EAGVAQSPRYKIIEKRQSVAFWCNPISGHATLYWYQQILGQGPKLLIQFQNNGVVDDSQLPKDRFSAERLKGVDSTLKIQPAKLEDSAVYLCASSFRQGLNEQYFGPGTRLTVT.

J is TRBJ2-1 and V is TRBV6-5; TRBD2 agrees at 10 bases. Per the germline V gene, CDR1 is MNHEY and CDR2 is SVGAGI. The CDR3 loop spans 15 amino acids. Trimming removed 8 bases from V and 6 bases from J; junction bases left unmatched: 10. The CDR3 nucleotides read TGTGCCAGCTCGCTTCTAGCGGGAGTGTCCAATGAGCAGTTCTTC. Residues: CASSLLAGVSNEQFF.

This clone occurred a few times. This chain's CDR3 is CASSIKGRDWTQYF. The CDR3 DNA reads TGTGCCAGTAGTATAAAGGGACGGGACTGGACCCAGTACTTC. The chain has TRBV19 and TRBJ2-5; a weak D match, TRBD2 (6 bases). CDR3 length equals 14 residues. V was shortened by 2 bases and J by 7 bases, with 14 bases between the two germline ends. CDR1 is LNHDA, CDR2 SQIVND, per germline (reference sequence).